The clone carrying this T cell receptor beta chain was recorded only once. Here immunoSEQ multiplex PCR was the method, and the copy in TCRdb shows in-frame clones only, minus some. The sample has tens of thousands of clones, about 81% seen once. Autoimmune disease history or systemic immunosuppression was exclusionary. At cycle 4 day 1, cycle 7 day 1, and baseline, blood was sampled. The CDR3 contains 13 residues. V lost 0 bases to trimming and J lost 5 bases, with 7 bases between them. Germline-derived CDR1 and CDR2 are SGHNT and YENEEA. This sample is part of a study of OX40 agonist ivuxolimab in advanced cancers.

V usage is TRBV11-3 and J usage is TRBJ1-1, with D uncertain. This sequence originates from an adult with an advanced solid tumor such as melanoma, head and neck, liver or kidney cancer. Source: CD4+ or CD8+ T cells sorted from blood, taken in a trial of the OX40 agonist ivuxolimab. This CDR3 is CASSLDRRTEAFF. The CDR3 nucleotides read TGTGCCAGCAGCTTAGATAGACGGACTGAAGCTTTCTTT.